The rows below give T cell receptor beta chains drawn from one sample of a study of cytomegalovirus exposure and HLA in healthy donors. The repertoire was sequenced with immunoSEQ multiplex PCR; TCRdb's copy has only in-frame clones and lacks some. The table lists about 110,000 clones, about 85% of them singletons. The specimen was PBMCs. All receptors derive from a woman between 18 and 29 years old in good health and CMV-seronegative. Both conserved end residues are part of each CDR3. Each record gives: J gene, clone size, V gene, D gene, CDR3 protein, CDR3 DNA. D genes are given only for firm matches. A clone size is listed for some rows: how often the clone was seen (once, few, many), or a class if it is expanded.

>TRBJ2-7|NA|TRBV7-8|TRBD1
CASRKRQGKYEQYF
TGTGCCAGCAGGAAAAGACAGGGGAAATACGAGCAGTACTTC
>TRBJ1-2|few|TRBV4-1|NA
CASAQQELNYGYTF
TGCGCCAGCGCTCAACAGGAACTTAACTATGGCTACACCTTC
>TRBJ1-2|NA|TRBV27|NA
CASSLLATQAGGYTF
TGTGCCAGCAGTTTATTAGCTACACAGGCCGGTGGCTACACCTTC
>TRBJ1-4|NA|TRBV6-1|TRBD1
CASSETPGQGHEKLFF
TGTGCCAGCAGTGAAACACCGGGACAGGGTCATGAAAAACTGTTTTTT
>TRBJ2-1|NA|TRBV2|NA
CASSEGSGIKYNEQFF
TGTGCCAGCAGTGAAGGTTCAGGGATTAAGTACAATGAGCAGTTCTTC
>TRBJ2-6|NA|TRBV27|NA
CASSPSRVSGANVLTF
TGTGCCAGCAGCCCCAGCAGGGTCTCAGGGGCCAACGTCCTGACTTTC
>TRBJ1-1|NA|TRBV30|TRBD1
CAYETGLSNTEAFF
TGTGCCTACGAGACAGGGCTATCGAACACTGAAGCTTTCTTT
>TRBJ1-1|once|TRBV6-5|NA
CASSYRRVLGTEAFF
TGTGCCAGCAGTTACCGCCGGGTCCTGGGCACTGAAGCTTTCTTT
>TRBJ2-2|NA|TRBV6-1|TRBD2
CASSGLAGGSTGELFF
TGTGCCAGCAGTGGCCTAGCGGGGGGCTCCACCGGGGAGCTGTTTTTT
>TRBJ1-2|NA|TRBV29-1|NA
CSDWTANYGYTF
TGCAGCGATTGGACAGCTAACTATGGCTACACCTTC
>TRBJ2-3|NA|TRBV30|TRBD2
CAWSRLAGGPDTQYF
TGTGCCTGGAGCAGGCTAGCGGGGGGGCCAGATACGCAGTATTTT
>TRBJ2-7|once|TRBV13|TRBD2
CASSSGTSGYEQYF
TGTGCCAGCAGCTCCGGGACTAGCGGCTACGAGCAGTACTTC
>TRBJ1-1|NA|TRBV6-1|NA
CASTVVAGNRAEAFF
TGTGCCAGCACTGTTGTAGCGGGGAATAGGGCTGAAGCTTTCTTT
>TRBJ1-2|NA|TRBV6-5|NA
CASSYSNGGGYGYTF
TGTGCCAGCAGTTACTCGAACGGGGGTGGCTATGGCTACACCTTC
>TRBJ2-1|NA|TRBV4-1|TRBD1
CASSIRQGSVVDEQFF
TGCGCCAGCAGCATTCGACAGGGAAGTGTGGTCGATGAGCAGTTCTTC
>TRBJ1-1|NA|TRBV25-1|NA
CASTRGGTAEAFF
TGTGCCAGCACCCGGGGGGGGACTGCTGAAGCTTTCTTT
>TRBJ1-6|NA|TRBV6-1|TRBD1
CASSDRQGINSPLHF
TGTGCCAGCAGTGACCGACAGGGGATTAATTCACCCCTCCACTTT
>TRBJ2-6|NA|TRBV15|NA
CATSRGRGPHSLTF
TGTGCCACCAGCAGAGGCAGGGGCCCACACTCCCTGACTTTC
>TRBJ2-2|NA|TRBV5-6|TRBD1
CASNPAGGATGELFF
TGTGCCAGCAACCCCGCAGGGGGCGCCACGGGGGAGCTGTTTTTT
>TRBJ2-7|few|TRBV14|TRBD1
CASSHQTGGYEQYF
TGTGCCAGCAGCCACCAGACAGGGGGATACGAGCAGTACTTC
>TRBJ1-6|few|TRBV6-1|NA
CASSGFRSGGRNSPLHF
TGTGCCAGCAGTGGGTTTCGGTCCGGGGGAAGGAATTCACCCCTCCACTTT
>TRBJ2-7|NA|TRBV4-1|TRBD1
CASSPAPGQGIGEQYF
TGCGCCAGCAGCCCCGCCCCGGGACAGGGGATTGGGGAGCAGTACTTC
>TRBJ2-3|NA|TRBV30|TRBD2
CAWSVRRGGGASVADTQYF
TGTGCCTGGAGTGTACGTCGTGGCGGGGGGGCATCGGTAGCAGATACGCAGTATTTT
>TRBJ1-2|NA|TRBV27|TRBD1
CASSLGQGLGGYTF
TGTGCCAGCAGTTTGGGACAGGGCTTGGGTGGCTACACCTTC
>TRBJ2-7|NA|TRBV7-6|NA
CASSLDSSYEQYF
TGTGCCAGCAGCCTGGACAGCTCCTACGAGCAGTACTTC
>TRBJ1-1|NA|TRBV7-7|NA
CASSPSELTEAFF
TGTGCCAGCAGCCCAAGCGAGCTCACTGAAGCTTTCTTT
>TRBJ1-1|once|TRBV2|NA
CASSDRGITEAFF
TGTGCCAGCAGTGACAGGGGCATCACTGAAGCTTTCTTT
>TRBJ1-3|NA|TRBV5-6|NA
CASSPLKGLSGNTIYF
TGTGCCAGCAGCCCGCTGAAGGGACTGTCTGGAAACACCATATATTTT
>TRBJ1-5|NA|TRBV28|NA
CASRPGHNQPQHF
TGTGCCAGCAGGCCAGGGCACAATCAGCCCCAGCATTTT
>TRBJ2-7|NA|TRBV13|NA
CASSLRGLNYEQYF
TGTGCCAGCAGCTTAAGAGGACTCAACTACGAGCAGTACTTC
>TRBJ1-1|NA|TRBV25-1|TRBD1
CASSELGGMNTEAFF
TGTGCCAGCAGTGAATTAGGGGGCATGAACACTGAAGCTTTCTTT
>TRBJ2-4|NA|TRBV5-4|NA
CASSYRAKNIQYF
TGTGCCAGCAGCTACAGGGCCAAAAACATTCAGTACTTC
>TRBJ2-3|NA|TRBV2|TRBD2
CASAGGRNTQYF
TGTGCCAGCGCGGGGGGGCGGAATACGCAGTATTTT
>TRBJ1-6|once|TRBV30|NA
CAWSRGNSPLHF
TGTGCCTGGAGTAGGGGGAATTCACCCCTCCACTTT
>TRBJ1-2|NA|TRBV30|TRBD1
CAWSKTGVSGGYTF
TGTGCCTGGAGTAAAACAGGGGTTTCGGGTGGCTACACCTTC
>TRBJ2-7|NA|TRBV5-8|NA
CASASHRKFDGEQYF
TGTGCCAGCGCCTCGCACAGGAAGTTTGACGGCGAGCAGTACTTC
>TRBJ2-3|NA|TRBV6-6|NA
CASSPRTATDTQYF
TGTGCCAGCAGCCCACGGACAGCCACAGATACGCAGTATTTT
>TRBJ1-1|NA|TRBV28|NA
CASSFWRDWNTEAFF
TGTGCCAGCAGTTTCTGGAGGGATTGGAACACTGAAGCTTTCTTT
>TRBJ2-3|NA|TRBV2|TRBD2
CASSLLAGGTDTQYF
TGTGCCAGCAGCCTACTAGCGGGGGGAACAGATACGCAGTATTTT
>TRBJ2-7|NA|TRBV2|TRBD1
CASSYTRTGWESYEQYF
TGTGCCAGCAGTTACACCCGGACAGGGTGGGAGTCCTACGAGCAGTACTTC
>TRBJ1-1|NA|TRBV6-6|NA
CASSPGNTEAFF
TGTGCCAGCAGCCCGGGGAACACTGAAGCTTTCTTT
>TRBJ2-1|few|TRBV5-4|NA
CASSFFSANEQFF
TGTGCCAGCAGCTTTTTCTCAGCGAATGAGCAGTTCTTC
>TRBJ2-7|few|TRBV28|TRBD2
CASRLAGYEQYF
TGTGCCAGCAGACTAGCGGGCTACGAGCAGTACTTC